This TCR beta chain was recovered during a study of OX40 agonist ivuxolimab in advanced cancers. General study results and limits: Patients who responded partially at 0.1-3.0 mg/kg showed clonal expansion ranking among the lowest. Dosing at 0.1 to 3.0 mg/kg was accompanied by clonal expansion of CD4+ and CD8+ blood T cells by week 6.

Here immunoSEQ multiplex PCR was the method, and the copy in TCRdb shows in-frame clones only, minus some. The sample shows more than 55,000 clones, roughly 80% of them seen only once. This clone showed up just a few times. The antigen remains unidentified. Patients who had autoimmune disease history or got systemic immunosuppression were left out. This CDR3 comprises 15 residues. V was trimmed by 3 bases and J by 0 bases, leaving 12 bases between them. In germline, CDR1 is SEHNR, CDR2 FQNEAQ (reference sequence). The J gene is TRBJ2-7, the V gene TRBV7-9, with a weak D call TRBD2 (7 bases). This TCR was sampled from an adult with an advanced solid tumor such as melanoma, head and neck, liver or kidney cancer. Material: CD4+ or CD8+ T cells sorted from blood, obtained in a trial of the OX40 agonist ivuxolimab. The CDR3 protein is CASSFGGARSYEQYF. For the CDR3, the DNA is TGTGCCAGCAGCTTTGGGGGGGCCCGCTCCTACGAGCAGTACTTC.